Below, 9 T cell receptor beta chains from the same sample are listed, as sequenced in a study of Graves' ophthalmopathy and Graves' hyperthyroidism (dated by TCRdb to the late 2010s). The sequencer listed for this sample is Illumina HiSeq 2000. For repertoire sequencing, TCR beta CDR3 regions were amplified from RNA transcripts. HTBI primers and the Qiagen OneStep RT-PCR kit were used in a first-round RT-PCR, which was followed by a second-round multiplex PCR, size selection and purification. The raw public reads went through TCRdb reprocessing: fastp at Q25, MiXCR clone calling, in-frame beta chains kept. Merged by CDR3 protein, the rows form single entries marked with the most common genes and DNA. Within this sample are about 370,000 distinct CDR3 sequences, with 17% of them counted one time only. The top ten hold around 2.4% of the sample. The sequenced sample consisted of peripheral blood. Source of these receptors: an adult woman with stable Graves' hyperthyroidism.

Only one count was recorded for this clonotype. V and J are TRBV6-1 and TRBJ2-7; 8 bases are shared with TRBD2. With 0 bases clipped from V and 5 bases from J, the junction kept 9 bases outside the gene matches. Germline CDR1 reads MNHNS; CDR2 reads SASEGT. This CDR3 comprises 16 residues. For the CDR3, the DNA is TGTGCCAGCAGTGAAGCGCTTCTTAGCGGGACAAACGAGCAGTACTTC. Its translation is CASSEALLSGTNEQYF.

This clonotype was recorded at least ten times. The rearrangement uses TRBV20-1 and TRBJ1-5; D unresolved. The CDR3 contains 13 residues. V was cut by 1 base and J by 0 bases, with 4 bases left in between. Germline values: CDR1 DFQATT, CDR2 SNEGSKA (reference sequence). The CDR3 nucleotides read TGCAGTGCTAGAGGCTATAGCAATCAGCCCCAGCATTTT. Encoded protein: CSARGYSNQPQHF.

This clonotype appeared a single time. The V call is TRBV6-5, the J call TRBJ1-6; no definite D call. The germline gives CDR1 MNHEY, CDR2 SVGAGI. The V and J ends lost 6 bases and 7 bases respectively, with 10 bases between them. This CDR3 is 13 amino acids long. The CDR3 sequence is CASRRTRNSPLHF. In nucleotides, the CDR3 is TGTGCCAGCAGGAGGACGCGGAATTCACCCCTCCACTTT.

This clonotype was picked up many times. The V gene is TRBV6-1, the J gene TRBJ2-5, with TRBD2 identical over 7 bases. The CDR3 spans 16 residues. Trimming took 10 bases from V and 2 from J; bases not matched to a gene: 16. Per the germline V gene, CDR1 is MNHNS and CDR2 is SASEGT. CDR3 DNA sequence: TGTGCCACCGGGGCTGGACGGACTAGAGGACAAGAGACCCAGTACTTC. Translation gives CATGAGRTRGQETQYF.

This clonotype was seen repeatedly, ten times or more. The chain uses TRBV15 and TRBJ2-7; D is ambiguous. CDR1 and CDR2 from the germline V gene are LNHNV and YYDKDF (reference sequence). Trimming removed 0 bases from V and 3 bases from J, with 3 bases in between. The CDR3 extends over 12 amino acids. Written as DNA, the CDR3 is TGTGCCACCAGCAGAGATGGCTACGAGCAGTACTTC. Residues: CATSRDGYEQYF.

CDR3: CASSLAGAVGDTQYF. DNA for the CDR3: TGTGCCAGCAGCTTAGCGGGAGCTGTGGGAGATACGCAGTATTTT. The gene calls are TRBV7-8 and TRBJ2-3; TRBD2 is a possible D gene (5 bases). The CDR3 is 15 amino acids. Trimming removed 0 bases from V and 5 bases from J, with 12 bases in between. Germline V CDR1 and CDR2: SGHVS, FQNEAQ.

This clonotype was found many times. The chain recombines TRBV5-5 with TRBJ2-7; D gene unclear. The V end was cut by 4 bases, the J end by 0 bases, with 5 bases between. The CDR3 totals 12 residues. The germline CDR1 and CDR2 sequences are SGHKS and YYEKEE (reference sequence). In DNA, the CDR3 is TGTGCCAGCAGCATCTACTCCTACGAGCAGTACTTC. It codes for CASSIYSYEQYF. Together with reference TRBV5-5 and TRBJ2-7, the CDR3 gives the full variable domain: DAGVTQSPTHLIKTRGQQVTLRCSPISGHKSVSWYQQVLGQGPQFIFQYYEKEERGRGNFPDRFSARQFPNYSSELNVNALLLGDSALYLCASSIYSYEQYFGPGTRLTVT.

This clonotype showed up many times. This chain uses TRBV14 with TRBJ2-7; 13 nucleotides align to TRBD2. The CDR3 has 19 amino acids. Trimming at V came to 1 base and at J to 0 bases, leaving 9 bases not matched to a gene. The germline V gene encodes CDR1 SGHDN and CDR2 FVKESK. CDR3: CASSQGLAGGLPSSYEQYF. The CDR3 DNA sequence: TGTGCCAGCAGCCAAGGACTAGCGGGAGGACTACCTAGCTCCTACGAGCAGTACTTC.

The table lists this clonotype with many counts. V gene TRBV9 combines with J gene TRBJ2-2, with D possibly matching TRBD1 (6 bases). CDR1 is SGDLS, CDR2 YYNGEE, per germline. The length of the CDR3 is 13 residues. V lost 7 bases and J lost 1, with 8 bases in between. CDR3 sequence reads: CASSTGNTGELFF. CDR3 sequence (DNA): TGTGCCAGCTCGACAGGGAACACCGGGGAGCTGTTTTTT.